A selection of T cell receptor beta chains follows, all from one sample in a study of vaccination and CD4 T cells after COVID-19. The antigens of these receptors remain unknown. TCRdb reprocessed the PCR reads via MiXCR and lists one record per CDR3 protein. Of about 25,000 distinct CDR3 sequences listed, around 66% were seen once; the top ten hold around 16%. The sequences come from CD4+ T cells from blood, cultured in vitro, collected after SARS-CoV-2 vaccination. The origin of the receptors is a human donor who received a COVID-19 vaccine. Each CDR3 is given with its conserved first and last residue. Each record gives: J gene, clone size, V gene, D gene, CDR3 protein, CDR3 DNA. The D gene is left open where the match is weak. Where a row states a size, it is once, few, many or the class of an expanded clone; other rows omit it.

TRBJ2-7	-	TRBV11-1	-	CANSLSANEPVVEQYF	TGTGCCAACAGCCTCTCGGCTAACGAACCGGTAGTCGAGCAGTACTTC
TRBJ1-2	once	TRBV20-1	-	CSARDSRSPDTF	TGCAGTGCTAGAGATTCCAGGAGTCCTGACACCTTC
TRBJ2-3	-	TRBV2	-	CASRKQADTQYF	TGTGCCAGCAGAAAACAGGCGGATACGCAGTATTTT
TRBJ1-1	-	TRBV19	-	CASSMGWNTEAFF	TGTGCCAGTAGTATGGGGTGGAACACTGAAGCTTTCTTT
TRBJ2-1	-	TRBV27	TRBD1	CASSLDGTGSKYEQFF	TGTGCCAGCAGTTTAGATGGGACAGGGTCCAAGTATGAGCAGTTCTTC
TRBJ2-4	-	TRBV7-2	-	CASSFPVGVAKNIQYF	TGTGCCAGCAGCTTCCCCGTCGGGGTAGCCAAAAACATTCAGTACTTC
TRBJ1-1	-	TRBV10-3	-	CAIRNFQQGSTEAFF	TGTGCCATCAGAAATTTTCAACAGGGAAGCACTGAAGCTTTCTTT
TRBJ1-2	-	TRBV19	TRBD1	CASRRGGGASEGYTF	TGTGCCAGTAGACGGGGAGGGGGCGCATCGGAAGGCTACACCTTC
TRBJ1-5	-	TRBV30	TRBD1	CASSGTGGYQPQHF	TGTGCTTCCTCCGGGACAGGGGGGTATCAGCCCCAGCATTTT
TRBJ1-1	-	TRBV7-8	-	CASSLTPNGSPHTEAFF	TGTGCCAGCAGCTTAACTCCTAATGGGTCTCCCCACACTGAAGCTTTCTTT
TRBJ1-1	-	TRBV29-1	TRBD1	CSVSDRESTEAFF	TGCAGCGTCTCGGACAGGGAGTCCACTGAAGCTTTCTTT
TRBJ1-1	-	TRBV12-3/TRBV12-4	-	CASSFGRGDRTEAFF	TGTGCCAGCAGTTTTGGGAGGGGGGATCGGACTGAAGCTTTCTTT
TRBJ2-3	-	TRBV19	-	CASSPAGSTDTQYF	TGTGCCAGTAGTCCAGCGGGTAGCACAGATACGCAGTATTTT
TRBJ2-1	-	TRBV7-3	TRBD1	CASSSGTGNEQFF	TGTGCCAGCAGCTCCGGGACAGGGAATGAGCAGTTCTTC
TRBJ1-2	-	TRBV20-1	-	CSASGQLNYGYTF	TGCAGTGCCAGTGGACAGTTAAACTATGGCTACACCTTC
TRBJ1-1	few	TRBV30	-	CAWSVGGLNTEAFF	TGTGCCTGGAGTGTAGGCGGACTGAACACTGAAGCTTTCTTT
TRBJ1-6	few	TRBV2	TRBD1	CASARTGNNSPLHF	TGTGCCAGCGCACGGACAGGGAATAATTCACCCCTCCACTTT
TRBJ1-1	-	TRBV7-9	TRBD1	CASSRDSSDTEAFF	TGTGCCAGCAGCCGGGACAGCTCGGACACTGAAGCTTTCTTT
TRBJ1-1	once	TRBV19	-	CASKQQGGRMNTEAFF	TGTGCCAGTAAACAACAGGGAGGCAGGATGAACACTGAAGCTTTCTTT
TRBJ1-2	few	TRBV25-1	-	CASSDPAGRGNYGYTF	TGTGCCAGCAGTGACCCGGCAGGCCGAGGTAACTATGGCTACACCTTC
TRBJ2-7	-	TRBV19	TRBD1	CASSIQGAYEQYF	TGTGCCAGTAGTATACAGGGGGCCTACGAGCAGTACTTC
TRBJ1-5	few	TRBV21-1	-	CASIGTAYSNQPQHF	TGTGCCAGCATCGGGACAGCTTATAGCAATCAGCCCCAGCATTTT
TRBJ1-1	-	TRBV30	-	CAWTPRENTEAFF	TGTGCCTGGACCCCCAGGGAGAACACTGAAGCTTTCTTT
TRBJ2-2	medium-sized	TRBV2	-	CASSEAALNTGELFF	TGTGCCAGCAGTGAAGCGGCTTTAAACACCGGGGAGCTGTTTTTT
TRBJ1-5	few	TRBV19	-	CASSIDLRGDQPQHF	TGTGCCAGTAGTATAGATCTAAGGGGAGATCAGCCCCAGCATTTT
TRBJ2-3	-	TRBV19	TRBD1	CASGIRQGLADTQYF	TGTGCCAGTGGGATCAGACAGGGGCTGGCAGATACGCAGTATTTT
TRBJ2-3	-	TRBV19	-	CASSKNPGGTDTQYF	TGTGCCAGTAGTAAGAACCCGGGGGGCACAGATACGCAGTATTTT
TRBJ2-7	-	TRBV24-1	TRBD1	CATSDFDRDEQYF	TGTGCCACCAGTGACTTTGACAGGGACGAGCAGTACTTC
TRBJ2-2	-	TRBV5-1	TRBD1	CASSLDRGRNTGELFF	TGCGCCAGCAGCTTGGACAGGGGGCGGAACACCGGGGAGCTGTTCTTT
TRBJ1-2	-	TRBV7-9	TRBD1	CASSSPGQGEGGYTF	TGTGCCAGCAGCTCACCGGGACAGGGGGAGGGCGGCTACACCTTC
TRBJ1-2	once	TRBV19	TRBD1	CASSEQGAGYGYTF	TGTGCCAGTAGTGAACAGGGGGCTGGCTATGGCTACACCTTC
TRBJ1-4	-	TRBV20-1	-	CSARDRQGFNEKLFF	TGCAGTGCTAGAGATAGGCAGGGGTTTAATGAAAAACTGTTTTTT
TRBJ1-2	few	TRBV7-8	-	CASSRGSGNYGYTF	TGTGCCAGCAGCCGAGGGTCGGGAAACTATGGCTACACCTTC
TRBJ1-2	-	TRBV2	-	CASSGREGTGYGYTF	TGTGCCAGCAGCGGCCGAGAGGGGACCGGCTATGGCTACACCTTC
TRBJ2-3	-	TRBV6-1	TRBD1	CASSEDRGADTQYF	TGTGCCAGCAGTGAGGACAGGGGGGCAGATACGCAGTATTTT
TRBJ2-7	-	TRBV5-1	-	CASSREGVAYEQYF	TGCGCCAGCAGCCGCGAAGGGGTCGCCTACGAGCAGTACTTC
TRBJ1-1	few	TRBV2	TRBD1	CASRGQGNTEAFF	TGTGCCAGCAGGGGACAGGGAAACACTGAAGCTTTCTTT
TRBJ1-2	-	TRBV7-9	-	CASSKGSGRDYGYTF	TGTGCCAGCAGCAAAGGCTCAGGGAGAGACTATGGCTACACCTTC
TRBJ2-5	few	TRBV19	TRBD2	CASEERGGWRQTQYF	TGTGCCAGCGAAGAGCGGGGGGGCTGGCGGCAGACCCAGTACTTC
TRBJ1-2	-	TRBV29-1	TRBD1	CSVEYGTGAGYTF	TGCAGCGTTGAATACGGGACAGGGGCTGGCTACACCTTC
TRBJ2-5	-	TRBV27	TRBD1	CASSSYGTALQETQYF	TGTGCCAGCAGTTCTTACGGGACAGCTCTACAAGAGACCCAGTACTTC